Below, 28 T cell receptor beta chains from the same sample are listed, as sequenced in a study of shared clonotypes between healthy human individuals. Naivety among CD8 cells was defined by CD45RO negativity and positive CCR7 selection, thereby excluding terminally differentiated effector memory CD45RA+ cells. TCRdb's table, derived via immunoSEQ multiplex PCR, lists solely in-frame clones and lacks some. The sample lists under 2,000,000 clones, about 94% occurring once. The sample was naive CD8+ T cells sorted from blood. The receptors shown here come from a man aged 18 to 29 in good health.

The CDR3 here is CASSVDTQGPNTEAFF. The CDR3 DNA reads TGTGCCAGCAGCGTTGATACACAGGGCCCGAACACTGAAGCTTTCTTT. The chain is built from TRBV9 and TRBJ1-1; D is possibly TRBD1 (6 bases). V shed 2 bases and J shed 1 base, with 15 bases lying between them. This CDR3 is built from 16 residues. Germline V gives CDR1 SGDLS, CDR2 YYNGEE.

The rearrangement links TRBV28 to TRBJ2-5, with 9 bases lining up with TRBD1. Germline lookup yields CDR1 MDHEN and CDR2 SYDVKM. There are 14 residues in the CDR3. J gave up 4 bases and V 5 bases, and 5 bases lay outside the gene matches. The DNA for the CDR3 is TGTGCCAGCAGTAAAACAGGGGGCTTAGAGACCCAGTACTTC. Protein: CASSKTGGLETQYF. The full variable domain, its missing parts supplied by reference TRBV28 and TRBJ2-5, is DVKVTQSSRYLVKRTGEKVFLECVQDMDHENMFWYRQDPGLGLRLIYFSYDVKMKEKGDIPEGYSVSREKKERFSLILESASTNQTSMYLCASSKTGGLETQYFGPGTRLLVL.

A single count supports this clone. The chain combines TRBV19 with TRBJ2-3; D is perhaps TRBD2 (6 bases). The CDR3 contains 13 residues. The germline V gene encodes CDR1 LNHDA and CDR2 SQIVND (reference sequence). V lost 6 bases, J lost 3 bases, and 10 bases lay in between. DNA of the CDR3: TGTGCCAGTAGCGGGAGTGGGACAGATACGCAGTATTTT. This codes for CASSGSGTDTQYF.

DNA of the CDR3: TGTGCCAGCAGTGGATGGGACAGGCCTAACTATGGCTACACCTTC. It is translated as CASSGWDRPNYGYTF. The genes are TRBV6-1 and TRBJ1-2; the match to TRBD1 covers 8 bases. The ends lost 4 bases at V and 0 bases at J; junction bases unmatched: 4. From germline, CDR1 is MNHNS and CDR2 SASEGT. The CDR3 consists of 15 residues.

CDR3 protein: CAISEGEGDYNEQFF. DNA for the CDR3: TGTGCCATCAGTGAAGGGGAGGGGGACTACAATGAGCAGTTCTTC. V is TRBV10-3 and J is TRBJ2-1; D is possibly TRBD2 (7 bases). Trimming left V 3 bases short and J 3 bases short, with 12 bases between. The CDR3 runs 15 residues. Looked up from germline, CDR1 is ENHRY and CDR2 is SYGVKD.

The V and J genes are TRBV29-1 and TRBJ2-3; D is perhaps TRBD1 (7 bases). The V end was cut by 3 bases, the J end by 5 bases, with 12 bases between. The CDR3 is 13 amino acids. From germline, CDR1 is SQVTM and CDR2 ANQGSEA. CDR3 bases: TGCAGCGTTGAGGAGGGGGCCGGAGATACGCAGTATTTT. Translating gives CSVEEGAGDTQYF.

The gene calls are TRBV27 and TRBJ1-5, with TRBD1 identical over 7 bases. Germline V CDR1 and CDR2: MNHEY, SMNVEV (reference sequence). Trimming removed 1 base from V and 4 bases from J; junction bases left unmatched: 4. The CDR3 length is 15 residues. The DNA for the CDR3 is TGTGCCAGCAGTTTATTGGGGACAGCTAATCAGCCCCAGCATTTT. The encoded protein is CASSLLGTANQPQHF.

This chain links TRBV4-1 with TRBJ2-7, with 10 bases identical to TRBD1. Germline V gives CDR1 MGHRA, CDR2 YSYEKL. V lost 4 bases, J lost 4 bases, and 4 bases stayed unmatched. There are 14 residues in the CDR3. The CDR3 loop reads CASSPWTGGYEQYF. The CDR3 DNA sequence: TGCGCCAGCAGCCCCTGGACAGGGGGGTACGAGCAGTACTTC.

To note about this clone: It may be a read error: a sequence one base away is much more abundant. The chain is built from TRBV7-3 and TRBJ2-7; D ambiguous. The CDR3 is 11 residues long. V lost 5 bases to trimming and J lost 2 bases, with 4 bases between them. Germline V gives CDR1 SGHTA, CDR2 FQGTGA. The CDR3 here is CASSPPYEQYF. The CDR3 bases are TGTGCCAGCAGCCCCCCCTACGAGCAGTACTTC.

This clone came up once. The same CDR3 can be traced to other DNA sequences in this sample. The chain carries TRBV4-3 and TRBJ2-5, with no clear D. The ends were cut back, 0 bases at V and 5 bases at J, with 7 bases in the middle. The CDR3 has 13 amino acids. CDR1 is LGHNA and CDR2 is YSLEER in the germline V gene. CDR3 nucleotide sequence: TGCGCCAGCAGCCAAGATAGGACGGAGACCCAGTACTTC. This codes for CASSQDRTETQYF.

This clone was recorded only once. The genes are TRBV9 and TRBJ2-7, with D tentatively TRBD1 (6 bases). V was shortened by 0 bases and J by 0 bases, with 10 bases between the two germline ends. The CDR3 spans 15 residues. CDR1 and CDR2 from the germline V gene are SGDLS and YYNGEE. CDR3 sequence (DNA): TGTGCCAGCAGCGTAGGTGTGGACAGCTCCTACGAGCAGTACTTC. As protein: CASSVGVDSSYEQYF.

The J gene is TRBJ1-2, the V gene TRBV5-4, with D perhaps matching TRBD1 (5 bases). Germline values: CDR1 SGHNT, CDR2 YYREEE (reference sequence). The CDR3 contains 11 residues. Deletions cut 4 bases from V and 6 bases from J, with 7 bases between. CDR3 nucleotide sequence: TGTGCCAGCAGCGGGGGAGATGGCTACACCTTC. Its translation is CASSGGDGYTF.

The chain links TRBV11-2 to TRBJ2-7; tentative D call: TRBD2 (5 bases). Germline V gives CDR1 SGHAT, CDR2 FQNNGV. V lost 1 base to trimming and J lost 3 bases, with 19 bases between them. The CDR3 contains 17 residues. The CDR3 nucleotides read TGTGCCAGCAGCTTAGGAACCTCCCCGGGGTCCCTCTACGAGCAGTACTTC. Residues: CASSLGTSPGSLYEQYF.

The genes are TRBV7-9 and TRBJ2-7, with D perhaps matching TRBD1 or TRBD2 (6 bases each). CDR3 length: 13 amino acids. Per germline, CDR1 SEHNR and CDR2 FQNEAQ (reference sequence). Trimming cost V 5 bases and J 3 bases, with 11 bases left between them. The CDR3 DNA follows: TGTGCCAGCAGCGAGGGGGGCCGCTACGAGCAGTACTTC. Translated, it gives CASSEGGRYEQYF.

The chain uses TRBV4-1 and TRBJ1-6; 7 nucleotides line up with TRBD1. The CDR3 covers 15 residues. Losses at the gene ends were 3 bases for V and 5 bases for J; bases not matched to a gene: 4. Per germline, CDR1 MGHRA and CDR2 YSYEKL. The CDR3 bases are TGCGCCAGCAGCCACGGGACAGCGAATAATTCACCCCTCCACTTT. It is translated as CASSHGTANNSPLHF.

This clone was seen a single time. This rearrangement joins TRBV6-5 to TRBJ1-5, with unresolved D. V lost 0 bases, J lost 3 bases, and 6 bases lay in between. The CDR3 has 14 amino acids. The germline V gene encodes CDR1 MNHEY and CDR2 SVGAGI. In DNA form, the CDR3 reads TGTGCCAGCAGTTACTCGAGTGTCAATCAGCCCCAGCATTTT. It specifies CASSYSSVNQPQHF.

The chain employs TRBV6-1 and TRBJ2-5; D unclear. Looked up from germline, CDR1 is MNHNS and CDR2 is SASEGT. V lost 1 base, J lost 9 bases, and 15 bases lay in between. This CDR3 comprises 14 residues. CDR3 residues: CASSEGRQEMAQYF. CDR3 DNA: TGTGCCAGCAGTGAAGGGAGACAAGAGATGGCCCAGTACTTC.

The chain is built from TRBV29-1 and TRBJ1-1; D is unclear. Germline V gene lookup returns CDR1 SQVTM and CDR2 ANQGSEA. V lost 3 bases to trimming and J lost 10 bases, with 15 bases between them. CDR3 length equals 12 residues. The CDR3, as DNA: TGCAGCGTTGATACCTTCTCGAGTGCAGCTTTCTTT. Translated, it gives CSVDTFSSAAFF.

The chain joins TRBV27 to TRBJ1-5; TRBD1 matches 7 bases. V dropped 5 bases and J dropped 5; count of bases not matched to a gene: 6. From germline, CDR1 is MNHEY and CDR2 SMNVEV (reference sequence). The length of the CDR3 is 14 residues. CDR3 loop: CASSRQGSYQPQHF. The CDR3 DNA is TGTGCCAGCAGTCGACAGGGCTCGTATCAGCCCCAGCATTTT.

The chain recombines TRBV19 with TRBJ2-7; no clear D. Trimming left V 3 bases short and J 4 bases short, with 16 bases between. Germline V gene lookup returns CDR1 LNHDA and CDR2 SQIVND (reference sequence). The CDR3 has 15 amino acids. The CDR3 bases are TGTGCCAGTAGTATGGCCTCGGGCCTACAATACGAGCAGTACTTC. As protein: CASSMASGLQYEQYF.

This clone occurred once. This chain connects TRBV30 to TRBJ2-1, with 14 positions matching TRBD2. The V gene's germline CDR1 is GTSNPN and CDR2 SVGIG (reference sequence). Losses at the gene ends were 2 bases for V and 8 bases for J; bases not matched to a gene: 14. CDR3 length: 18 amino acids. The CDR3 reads CAWSPQTSGREEFDEQFF. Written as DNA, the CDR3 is TGTGCCTGGAGTCCCCAGACTAGCGGGAGGGAGGAGTTCGATGAGCAGTTCTTC. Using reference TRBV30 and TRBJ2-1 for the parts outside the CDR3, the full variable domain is SQTIHQWPATLVQPVGSPLSLECTVEGTSNPNLYWYRQAAGRGLQLLFYSVGIGQISSEVPQNLSASRPQDRQFILSSKKLLLSDSGFYLCAWSPQTSGREEFDEQFFGPGTRLTVL.

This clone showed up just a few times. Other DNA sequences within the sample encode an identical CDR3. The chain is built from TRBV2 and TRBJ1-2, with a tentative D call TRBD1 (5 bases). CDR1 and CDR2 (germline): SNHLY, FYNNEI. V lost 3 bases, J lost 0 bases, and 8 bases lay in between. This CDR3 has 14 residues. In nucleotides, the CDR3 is TGTGCCAGCAGTGAGGGGGGGACTAACTATGGCTACACCTTC. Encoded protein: CASSEGGTNYGYTF.

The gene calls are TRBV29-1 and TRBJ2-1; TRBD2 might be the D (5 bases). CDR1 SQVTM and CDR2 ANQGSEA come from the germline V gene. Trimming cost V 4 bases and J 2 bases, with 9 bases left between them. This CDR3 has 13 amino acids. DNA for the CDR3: TGCAGCGTTGGAGGGCTCACCTACAATGAGCAGTTCTTC. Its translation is CSVGGLTYNEQFF.

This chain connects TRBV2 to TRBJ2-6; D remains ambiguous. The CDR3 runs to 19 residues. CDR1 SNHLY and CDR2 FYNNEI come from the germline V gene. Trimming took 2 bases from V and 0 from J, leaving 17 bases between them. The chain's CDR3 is CASSERTAGFYSGANVLTF. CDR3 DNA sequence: TGTGCCAGCAGTGAAAGAACGGCAGGTTTTTACTCTGGGGCCAACGTCCTGACTTTC. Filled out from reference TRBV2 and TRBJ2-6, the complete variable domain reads EPEVTQTPSHQVTQMGQEVILRCVPISNHLYFYWYRQILGQKVEFLVSFYNNEISEKSEIFDDQFSVERPDGSNFTLKIRSTKLEDSAMYFCASSERTAGFYSGANVLTFGAGSRLTVL.

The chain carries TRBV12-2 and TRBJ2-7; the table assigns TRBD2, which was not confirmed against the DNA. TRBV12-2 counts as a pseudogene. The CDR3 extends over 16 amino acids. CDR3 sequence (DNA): TGTGCAAGTCGCTTAGCCGCCTGTTGTGTGCTATACGAGCAGTACTTC. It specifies CASRLAACCVLYEQYF.

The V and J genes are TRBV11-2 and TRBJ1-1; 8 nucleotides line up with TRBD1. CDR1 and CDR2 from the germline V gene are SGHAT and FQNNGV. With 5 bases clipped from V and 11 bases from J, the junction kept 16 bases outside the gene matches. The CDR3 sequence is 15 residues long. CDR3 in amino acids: CASSEEDRVSGGAFF. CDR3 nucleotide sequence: TGTGCCAGCAGCGAAGAGGACAGGGTGTCGGGTGGCGCTTTCTTT.

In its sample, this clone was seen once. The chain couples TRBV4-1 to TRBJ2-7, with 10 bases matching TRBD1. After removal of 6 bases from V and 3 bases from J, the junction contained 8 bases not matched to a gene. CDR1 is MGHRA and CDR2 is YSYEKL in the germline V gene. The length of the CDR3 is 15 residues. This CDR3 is CASSLGQGEIYEQYF. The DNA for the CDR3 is TGCGCCAGCAGTCTTGGACAGGGGGAGATCTACGAGCAGTACTTC.

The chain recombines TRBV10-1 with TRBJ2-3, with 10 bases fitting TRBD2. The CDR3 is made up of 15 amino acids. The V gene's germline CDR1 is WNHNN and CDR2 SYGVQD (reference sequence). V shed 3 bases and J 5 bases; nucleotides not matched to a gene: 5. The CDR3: CASSDLAGALDTQYF. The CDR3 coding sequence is TGCGCCAGCAGTGACCTAGCGGGGGCTCTAGATACGCAGTATTTT.